Listed here are 29 T cell receptor beta chains from one sample, sequenced in a study of PD-L1 blockade in urothelial cancer. Indicated time point: pretreatment peripheral blood. Using immunoSEQ multiplex PCR, the repertoire was profiled, and TCRdb retains in-frame clones only, with some absent. The table has about 87,000 clones, roughly 90% seen once; the top ten hold 0.97%. This specimen was PBMCs, taken around atezolizumab (anti-PD-L1) treatment. These receptors were collected from a woman aged 80 or over with urothelial cancer.

V gene TRBV10-1 combines with J gene TRBJ1-2, with D unclear. Germline-derived CDR1 and CDR2 are WNHNN and SYGVQD (reference sequence). The CDR3 loop spans 13 amino acids. Trimming took 2 bases from V and 8 from J, leaving 12 bases between them. CDR3 nucleotides: TGCGCCAGCAGTGAGGACATGAGAACGGGCTACACCTTC. This sequence encodes CASSEDMRTGYTF.

The genes are TRBV27 and TRBJ2-7; TRBD2 aligns across 7 bases. The CDR3 covers 14 residues. Germline V lookup: CDR1 MNHEY, CDR2 SMNVEV (reference sequence). V dropped 2 bases and J dropped 4; count of bases not matched to a gene: 5. The CDR3 region has the DNA TGTGCCAGCAGTTTAGGCGGGAGAGCGTACGAGCAGTACTTC. Amino acids: CASSLGGRAYEQYF.

J is TRBJ2-1 and V is TRBV19, with 10 bases lining up with TRBD1. This CDR3 has 16 residues. Per germline, CDR1 LNHDA and CDR2 SQIVND (reference sequence). Germline trimming cut 5 bases from V and 7 bases from J; bases unmatched to any gene: 11. This CDR3 reads CASSPPGQGPWNEQFF. For the CDR3, the DNA is TGTGCCAGTAGTCCTCCGGGACAGGGGCCTTGGAATGAGCAGTTCTTC.

This chain links TRBV4-1 with TRBJ2-2; D perhaps matches TRBD2 (5 bases). Between the trimmed V and J ends, which lost 11 bases and 1 base, there was a span of 14 bases. Germline V gene lookup returns CDR1 MGHRA and CDR2 YSYEKL. This CDR3 is 14 amino acids long. As DNA, the CDR3 is TGCGCCGGACGGGGTCTAATGAACACCGGGGAGCTGTTTTTT. Its protein product is CAGRGLMNTGELFF.

The chain carries TRBV28 and TRBJ1-2, with D perhaps matching TRBD1 (5 bases). This CDR3 contains 17 residues. V dropped 4 bases and J dropped 5 bases, with 23 bases sitting between them. CDR1 is MDHEN and CDR2 is SYDVKM in the germline V gene. Here the CDR3 DNA reads TGTGCCAGCAGTTCGCCCGGGACCGCCTCTGCGGGATATGGCTACACCTTC. It translates to CASSSPGTASAGYGYTF.

The chain joins TRBV7-2 to TRBJ2-7, with D possibly matching TRBD2 (6 bases). The germline CDR1 and CDR2 sequences are SGHTA and FQGNSA. The CDR3 is 12 amino acids. Trimming cost V 5 bases and J 7 bases, with 12 bases left between them. The CDR3 DNA follows: TGTGCCAGCAGCCGGTCCGGGGGAGAGCAGTACTTC. As protein: CASSRSGGEQYF.

The gene calls are TRBV9 and TRBJ1-1; D gene uncertain. CDR3 size: 14 residues. Germline V gene sequence: CDR1 SGDLS, CDR2 YYNGEE. Trimming pared 2 bases from V and 7 bases from J, leaving 15 bases between. The CDR3 spells CASSVQAADGEAFF. The CDR3 DNA is TGTGCCAGCAGCGTTCAAGCAGCGGACGGTGAAGCTTTCTTT.

This chain links TRBV4-1 with TRBJ1-3; D gene ambiguous. CDR1 and CDR2 from the germline V gene are MGHRA and YSYEKL. V was cut by 0 bases and J by 0 bases, with 12 bases left in between. The CDR3 covers 17 residues. For the CDR3, the DNA is TGCGCCAGCAGCCAAGATCAGGCGGGAATCTCTGGAAACACCATATATTTT. Translation gives CASSQDQAGISGNTIYF.

The chain is built from TRBV10-1 and TRBJ2-3, with 8 bases that match TRBD2. J gave up 5 bases and V 1 base, and 8 bases lay outside the gene matches. The CDR3 covers 16 residues. Germline lookup yields CDR1 WNHNN and CDR2 SYGVQD (reference sequence). The CDR3 reads CASSELEREIGDTQYF. The DNA of the CDR3 is TGCGCCAGCAGTGAGTTGGAGCGGGAGATAGGAGATACGCAGTATTTT.

Here the CDR3 DNA reads TGTGCCAGCAGCTCCCAGGGGCCCACTGAAGCTTTCTTT. Translating it yields CASSSQGPTEAFF. The gene calls are TRBV11-1 and TRBJ1-1, with D possibly TRBD1 on 6 matching bases. CDR1 and CDR2 from the germline V gene are SGHAT and FQDESV (reference sequence). There are 13 residues in the CDR3. The V end lost 4 bases, the J end lost 4 bases, and 10 bases lay between the germline ends.

J is TRBJ2-5 and V is TRBV11-2; D gene unclear. Trimming left V 3 bases short and J 4 bases short, with 15 bases between. The germline gives CDR1 SGHAT, CDR2 FQNNGV. There are 15 residues in the CDR3. CDR3 protein: CASSFETKAGETQYF. CDR3 sequence (DNA): TGTGCCAGCAGCTTCGAAACTAAGGCCGGAGAGACCCAGTACTTC.

This chain joins TRBV9 and TRBJ2-2, with a tentative D call TRBD2 (5 bases). The ends were cut back, 4 bases at V and 0 bases at J, with 13 bases in the middle. The length of the CDR3 is 16 residues. Germline lookup yields CDR1 SGDLS and CDR2 YYNGEE. The CDR3 bases are TGTGCCAGCAGCAGAAGAGCGGAGCCGAACACCGGGGAGCTGTTTTTT. Its translation: CASSRRAEPNTGELFF. The whole variable domain, remainder taken from reference TRBV9 and TRBJ2-2, is DSGVTQTPKHLITATGQRVTLRCSPRSGDLSVYWYQQSLDQGLQFLIQYYNGEERAKGNILERFSAQQFPDLHSELNLSSLELGDSALYFCASSRRAEPNTGELFFGEGSRLTVL.

The gene calls are TRBV5-1 and TRBJ1-4, with 7 bases aligning to TRBD1. Germline trimming cut 5 bases from V and 2 bases from J; bases unmatched to any gene: 9. Per germline, CDR1 SGHRS and CDR2 YFSETQ. The CDR3 has 16 residues. Written as DNA, the CDR3 is TGCGCCAGCAGGACAGGGAACGAGTTGACTAATGAAAAACTGTTTTTT. Translated, it gives CASRTGNELTNEKLFF.

The V call is TRBV7-2, the J call TRBJ2-2; possible D gene TRBD2, 7 bases. The CDR3 is 14 amino acids. The germline CDR1 and CDR2 sequences are SGHTA and FQGNSA. The germline V and J ends were trimmed by 4 bases and 15 bases, with 21 bases remaining between them. CDR3 sequence: CASSSGGIGGKMFF. Written as DNA, the CDR3 is TGTGCCAGCAGCTCGGGGGGTATAGGGGGAAAGATGTTTTTT.

The V call is TRBV27, the J call TRBJ2-7; TRBD1 agrees at 10 bases. The ends lost 3 bases at V and 3 bases at J; junction bases unmatched: 5. CDR1 is MNHEY, CDR2 SMNVEV, per germline (reference sequence). CDR3 size: 15 residues. The DNA of the CDR3 is TGTGCCAGCAGTTTTGAGGGACAGGGGATCTACGAGCAGTACTTC. Residues: CASSFEGQGIYEQYF.

This sequence joins TRBV6-5 and TRBJ1-2; D gene ambiguous. The CDR3 spans 13 residues. With 2 bases removed from V and 2 bases from J, the gap between germline ends came to 6 bases. CDR1 is MNHEY and CDR2 is SVGAGI in the germline V gene. For the CDR3, the DNA is TGTGCCAGCAGTTACCGGGAAAACTATGGCTACACCTTC. It encodes CASSYRENYGYTF.

This chain links TRBV12-5 with TRBJ2-2; tentative D call: TRBD2 (5 bases). Germline CDR1 reads LGHNT; CDR2 reads FRNRAP. This CDR3 is 16 amino acids long. Trimming left V 2 bases short and J 1 base short, with 11 bases between. The CDR3 DNA is TGTGCTAGTGGTTTGATGGCTAGCCGGAACACCGGGGAGCTGTTTTTT. Translation gives CASGLMASRNTGELFF.

There are a few counts of this clone. This chain connects TRBV6-5 to TRBJ1-1; TRBD1 matches at 7 bases. In germline, CDR1 is MNHEY, CDR2 SVGAGI. V shed 5 bases and J 0 bases; nucleotides not matched to a gene: 3. CDR3 length equals 14 residues. The CDR3 sequence: CASSDRAVNTEAFF. The CDR3 coding sequence is TGTGCCAGCAGTGACAGGGCTGTGAACACTGAAGCTTTCTTT.

V and J are TRBV19 and TRBJ2-1, with 8 bases lining up with TRBD2. V trimming: 7 bases; J trimming: 3 bases; junction bases outside the gene matches: 5. CDR3 length: 14 residues. The V gene's germline CDR1 is LNHDA and CDR2 SQIVND (reference sequence). The CDR3 reads CASNSLADYNEQFF. Written as DNA, the CDR3 is TGTGCCAGTAACTCACTAGCGGACTACAATGAGCAGTTCTTC.

This sequence joins TRBV6-5 and TRBJ1-1; 7 bases map to TRBD1. CDR3 length equals 12 residues. Germline trimming cut 6 bases from V and 6 bases from J; bases unmatched to any gene: 4. The germline V gene has CDR1 MNHEY and CDR2 SVGAGI. In DNA, the CDR3 is TGTGCCAGCAGCCTTACAGGGGCTGAAGCTTTCTTT. Its translation is CASSLTGAEAFF.

This sequence joins TRBV30 and TRBJ1-3, with a weak D call TRBD1 (5 bases). Germline CDR1 GTSNPN, CDR2 SVGIG (reference sequence). V lost 4 bases to trimming and J lost 1 base, with 8 bases between them. This CDR3 contains 13 residues. The CDR3, as DNA: TGTGCCTGGACAGGGTTATCTGGAAACACCATATATTTT. It translates to CAWTGLSGNTIYF.

V and J are TRBV15 and TRBJ1-1, with TRBD1 matching over 7 bases. Unmatched junction bases numbered 7, after V lost 0 bases and J lost 12 bases. Germline CDR1 is LNHNV and CDR2 is YYDKDF (reference sequence). The CDR3 runs to 13 residues. This CDR3 is CATSRDMTGTPFF. DNA of the CDR3: TGTGCCACCAGCAGAGATATGACAGGGACACCTTTCTTT.

This clone was seen once. The genes are TRBV25-1 and TRBJ2-2; weak D call: TRBD2 (6 bases). V lost 8 bases and J 3 bases, leaving 7 bases between the germline ends. Looked up from germline, CDR1 is MGHDK and CDR2 is SYGVNS. CDR3 size: 12 residues. CDR3 in amino acids: CASRGYTGELFF. For the CDR3, the DNA is TGTGCCAGCCGGGGGTACACCGGGGAGCTGTTTTTT.

The chain carries TRBV7-9 and TRBJ1-1; no clear D gene. The CDR3 runs 14 residues. Between the trimmed V and J ends, which lost 3 bases and 2 bases, there was a span of 10 bases. CDR1 and CDR2 (germline): SEHNR, FQNEAQ (reference sequence). The CDR3 sequence is CASSFQERNTEAFF. The DNA of the CDR3 is TGTGCCAGCAGCTTTCAAGAGCGTAACACTGAAGCTTTCTTT.

This clone was counted a few times. The chain uses TRBV7-3 and TRBJ2-5, with 8 bases aligning to TRBD2. CDR1 and CDR2 from the germline V gene are SGHTA and FQGTGA. This CDR3 comprises 14 residues. V trimming: 0 bases; J trimming: 5 bases; junction bases outside the gene matches: 2. CDR3 sequence reads: CASSLTSGTETQYF. The DNA for the CDR3 is TGTGCCAGCAGCTTAACTAGCGGGACGGAGACCCAGTACTTC.

The chain recombines TRBV5-1 with TRBJ2-1; D gene uncertain. Germline V gene lookup returns CDR1 SGHRS and CDR2 YFSETQ. V dropped 2 bases and J dropped 15 bases, with 12 bases sitting between them. The CDR3 covers 11 residues. The CDR3 nucleotides read TGCGCCAGCAGCTTTGATGGGCCCCGGTTCTTC. Its translation is CASSFDGPRFF.

This clone showed up just once. The chain combines TRBV28 with TRBJ2-7; TRBD2 matches 8 bases. The V gene's germline CDR1 is MDHEN and CDR2 SYDVKM. The V segment lost 8 bases and the J segment 5 bases; nucleotides outside the gene matches: 8. This CDR3 contains 13 residues. The CDR3, as DNA: TGTGCCAGCCTCCGGGGGGGGAGGGACGAGCAGTACTTC. Its translation: CASLRGGRDEQYF.

This clone appeared a few times. The rearrangement joins TRBV5-1 to TRBJ2-7, with D possibly TRBD2 on 6 matching bases. The germline V and J ends were trimmed by 4 bases and 0 bases, with 17 bases remaining between them. The CDR3 contains 16 residues. Germline V gene data show CDR1 as SGHRS and CDR2 as YFSETQ. The CDR3 DNA follows: TGCGCCAGCAGCCCCGGAGGGGCGGCAAGCTCCTACGAGCAGTACTTC. This gives the protein CASSPGGAASSYEQYF.

The rearrangement links TRBV6-6 to TRBJ1-4; TRBD1 matches at 11 bases. Germline V gives CDR1 MNHNY, CDR2 SVGAGI (reference sequence). Trimming cost V 5 bases and J 7 bases; bases outside gene matches: 6. The CDR3 spans 15 residues. The CDR3 region has the DNA TGTGCCAGCAGTAAGGACAGGGGGCTGGGTGAAAAACTGTTTTTT. It specifies CASSKDRGLGEKLFF.